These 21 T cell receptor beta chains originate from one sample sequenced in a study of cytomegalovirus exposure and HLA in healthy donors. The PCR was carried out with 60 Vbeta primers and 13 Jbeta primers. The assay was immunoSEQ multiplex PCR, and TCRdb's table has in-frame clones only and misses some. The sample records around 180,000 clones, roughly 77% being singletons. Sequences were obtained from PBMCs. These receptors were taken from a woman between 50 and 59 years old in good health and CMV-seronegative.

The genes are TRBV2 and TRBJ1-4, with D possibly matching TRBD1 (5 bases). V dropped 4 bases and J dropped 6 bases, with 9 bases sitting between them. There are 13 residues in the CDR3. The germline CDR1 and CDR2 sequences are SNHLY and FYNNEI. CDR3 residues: CASSVGGDEKLFF. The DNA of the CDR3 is TGTGCCAGCAGTGTCGGGGGAGATGAAAAACTGTTTTTT.

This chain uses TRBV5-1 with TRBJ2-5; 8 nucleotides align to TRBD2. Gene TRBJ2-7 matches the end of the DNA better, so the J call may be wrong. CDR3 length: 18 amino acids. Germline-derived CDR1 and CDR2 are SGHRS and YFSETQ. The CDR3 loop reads CASSLNLGNSGVRYEQYF. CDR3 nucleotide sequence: TGCGCCAGCAGCTTAAACCTGGGGAATAGCGGGGTTCGATACGAGCAGTACTTC.

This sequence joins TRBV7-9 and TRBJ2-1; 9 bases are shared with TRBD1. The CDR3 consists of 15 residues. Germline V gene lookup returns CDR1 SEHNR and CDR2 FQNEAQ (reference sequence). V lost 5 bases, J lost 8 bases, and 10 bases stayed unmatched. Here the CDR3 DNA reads TGTGCCAGCAGCCCCCGACAGGGGGGAGGGTATGAGCAGTTCTTC. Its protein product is CASSPRQGGGYEQFF. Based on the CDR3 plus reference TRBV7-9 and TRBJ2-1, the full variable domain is DTGVSQNPRHKITKRGQNVTFRCDPISEHNRLYWYRQTLGQGPEFLTYFQNEAQLEKSRLLSDRFSAERPKGSFSTLEIQRTEQGDSAMYLCASSPRQGGGYEQFFGPGTRLTVL.

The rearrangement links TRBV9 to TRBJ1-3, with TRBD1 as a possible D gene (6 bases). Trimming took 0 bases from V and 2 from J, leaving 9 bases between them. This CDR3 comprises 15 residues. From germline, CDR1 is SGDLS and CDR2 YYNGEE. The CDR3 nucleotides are TGTGCCAGCAGCGTAGCGGGACACACTGGAAACACCATATATTTT. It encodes CASSVAGHTGNTIYF.

CDR3 DNA: TGTGCCACCAGCAGACCTAGAGGAACGCAGTATTTT. It encodes CATSRPRGTQYF. The V call is TRBV15, the J call TRBJ2-3; D unresolved. CDR1 LNHNV and CDR2 YYDKDF come from the germline V gene (reference sequence). This CDR3 has 12 amino acids. V gave up 2 bases and J gave up 9 bases, with 9 bases separating them.

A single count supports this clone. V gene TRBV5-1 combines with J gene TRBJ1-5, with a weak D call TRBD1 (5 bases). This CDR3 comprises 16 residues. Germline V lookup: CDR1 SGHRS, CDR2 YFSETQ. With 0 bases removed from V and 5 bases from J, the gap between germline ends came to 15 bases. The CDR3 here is CASSLGGAGGYQPQHF. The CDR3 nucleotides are TGCGCCAGCAGCTTGGGAGGGGCGGGGGGATATCAGCCCCAGCATTTT.

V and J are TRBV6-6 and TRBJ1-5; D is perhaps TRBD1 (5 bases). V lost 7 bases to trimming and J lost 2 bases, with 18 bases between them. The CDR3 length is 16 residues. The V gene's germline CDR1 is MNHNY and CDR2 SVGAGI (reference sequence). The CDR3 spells CASTTGGTTGNQPQHF. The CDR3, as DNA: TGTGCCAGCACTACTGGGGGGACTACGGGCAATCAGCCCCAGCATTTT.

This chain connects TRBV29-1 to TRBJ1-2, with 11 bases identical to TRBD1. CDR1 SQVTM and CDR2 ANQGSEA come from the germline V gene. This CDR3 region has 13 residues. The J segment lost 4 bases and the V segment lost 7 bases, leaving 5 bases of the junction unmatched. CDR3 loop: CSADRGLIYGYTF. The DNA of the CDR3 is TGCAGCGCGGACAGGGGGCTAATCTATGGCTACACCTTC.

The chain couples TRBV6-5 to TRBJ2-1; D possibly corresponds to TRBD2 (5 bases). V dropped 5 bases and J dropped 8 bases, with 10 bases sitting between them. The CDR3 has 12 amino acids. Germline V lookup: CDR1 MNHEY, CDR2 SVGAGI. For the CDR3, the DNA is TGTGCCAGCAGTCCCCCGGGGTATGAGCAGTTCTTC. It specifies CASSPPGYEQFF.

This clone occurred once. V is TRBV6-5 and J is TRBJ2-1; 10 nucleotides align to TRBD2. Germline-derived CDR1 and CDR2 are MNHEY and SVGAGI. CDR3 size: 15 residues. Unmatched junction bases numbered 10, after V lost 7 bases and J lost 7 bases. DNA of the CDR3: TGTGCCAGCACTAAAAGGCTAGCGGGAGAGAATGAGCAGTTCTTC. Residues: CASTKRLAGENEQFF.

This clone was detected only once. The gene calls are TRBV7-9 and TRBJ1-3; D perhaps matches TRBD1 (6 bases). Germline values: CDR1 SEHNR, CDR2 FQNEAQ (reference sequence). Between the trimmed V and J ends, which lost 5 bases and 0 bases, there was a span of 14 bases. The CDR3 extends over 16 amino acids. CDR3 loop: CASSPLDRSSGNTIYF. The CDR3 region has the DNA TGTGCCAGCAGCCCTTTGGACAGAAGCTCTGGAAACACCATATATTTT.

The CDR3 protein is CASSIGGAPGQPQHF. The CDR3, as DNA: TGTGCCAGTAGTATAGGCGGGGCTCCGGGGCAGCCCCAGCATTTT. The rearrangement uses TRBV19 and TRBJ1-5; a weak D match, TRBD1 (5 bases). The CDR3 contains 15 residues. The germline gives CDR1 LNHDA, CDR2 SQIVND (reference sequence). V shed 1 base and J shed 7 bases, with 14 bases lying between them.

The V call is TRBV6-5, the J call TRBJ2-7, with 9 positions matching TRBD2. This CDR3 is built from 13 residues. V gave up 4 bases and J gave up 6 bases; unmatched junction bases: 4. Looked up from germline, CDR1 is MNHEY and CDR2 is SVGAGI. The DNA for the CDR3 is TGTGCCAGCAGTTCCGGGACTAGCAGCGAGCAGTACTTC. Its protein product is CASSSGTSSEQYF.

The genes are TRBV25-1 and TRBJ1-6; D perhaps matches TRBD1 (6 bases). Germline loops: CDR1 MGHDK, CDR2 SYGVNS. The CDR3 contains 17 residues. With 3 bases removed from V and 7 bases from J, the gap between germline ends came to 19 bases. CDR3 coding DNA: TGTGCCAGCAGTGACATGAATCCCGGGACACTGAATTCACCCCTCCACTTT. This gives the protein CASSDMNPGTLNSPLHF.

The CDR3 loop is CASRLMSLMNTEAFF. CDR3 DNA: TGCGCCAGCAGATTGATGAGCCTTATGAACACTGAAGCTTTCTTT. The rearrangement uses TRBV5-1 and TRBJ1-1; D not certain. The CDR3 has 15 amino acids. Germline CDR1 reads SGHRS; CDR2 reads YFSETQ. Between the trimmed V and J ends, which lost 5 bases and 0 bases, there was a span of 14 bases. Looking up the rest from reference TRBV5-1 and TRBJ1-1 gives the full variable domain: KAGVTQTPRYLIKTRGQQVTLSCSPISGHRSVSWYQQTPGQGLQFLFEYFSETQRNKGNFPGRFSGRQFSNSRSEMNVSTLELGDSALYLCASRLMSLMNTEAFFGQGTRLTVV.

For the CDR3, the DNA is TGCGCCAGCAGCCAAGATCCAGGGGATAATGAGCAGTTCTTC. Amino acid sequence: CASSQDPGDNEQFF. The genes are TRBV4-3 and TRBJ2-1, with D tentatively TRBD1 (6 bases). The V end was cut by 0 bases, the J end by 7 bases, with 10 bases between. The CDR3 covers 14 residues. CDR1 LGHNA and CDR2 YSLEER come from the germline V gene.

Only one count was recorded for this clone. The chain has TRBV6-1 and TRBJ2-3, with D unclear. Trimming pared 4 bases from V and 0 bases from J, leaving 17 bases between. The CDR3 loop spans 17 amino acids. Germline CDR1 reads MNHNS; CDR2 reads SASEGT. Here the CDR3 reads CASSGGVGRPSTDTQYF. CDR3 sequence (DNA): TGTGCCAGCAGTGGAGGAGTGGGTAGGCCGAGCACAGATACGCAGTATTTT.

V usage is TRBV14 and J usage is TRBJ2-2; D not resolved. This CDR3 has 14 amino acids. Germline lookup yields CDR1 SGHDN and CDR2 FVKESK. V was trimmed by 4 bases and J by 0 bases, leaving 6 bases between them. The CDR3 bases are TGTGCCAGCAGCCGCAGCGCGAACACCGGGGAGCTGTTTTTT. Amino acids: CASSRSANTGELFF.

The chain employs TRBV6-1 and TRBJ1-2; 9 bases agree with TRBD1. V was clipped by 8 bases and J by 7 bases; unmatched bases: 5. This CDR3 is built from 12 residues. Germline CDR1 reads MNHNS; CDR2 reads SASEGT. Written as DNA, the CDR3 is TGTGCCAGCGTGGACAGGGGAAGTGGCTACACCTTC. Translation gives CASVDRGSGYTF.

This CDR3 is CASSQGRSDRGYPGELFF. CDR3 DNA sequence: TGTGCCAGCAGCCAAGGTAGATCGGACAGGGGATACCCCGGGGAGCTGTTTTTT. The V call is TRBV4-2, the J call TRBJ2-2, with 9 bases identical to TRBD1. Germline assignment: CDR1 LGHNA and CDR2 YNFKEQ. J gave up 6 bases and V 1 base, and 12 bases lay outside the gene matches. The CDR3 has 18 residues.

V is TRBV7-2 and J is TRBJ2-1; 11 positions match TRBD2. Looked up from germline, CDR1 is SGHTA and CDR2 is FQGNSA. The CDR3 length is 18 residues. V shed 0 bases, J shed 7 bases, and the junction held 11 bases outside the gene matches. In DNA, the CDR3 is TGTGCCAGCAGCTTAGCGCGGGCTAGCGGGGGGATGGGTAATGAGCAGTTCTTC. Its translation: CASSLARASGGMGNEQFF.